The 10 T cell receptor beta chains given below trace back to one sample, sequenced in a study of PD-1 blockade in classical Hodgkin lymphoma. Sequenced by immunoSEQ multiplex PCR; TCRdb stores in-frame clones only, minus some. The sample consists of about 110,000 clones, roughly 87% of them appearing once. Each patient experienced a relapse that followed autologous stem cell transplantation, and brentuximab vedotin exposure varied. This sample comprised peripheral blood mononuclear cells (PBMCs), obtained before the second cycle of nivolumab. These receptors were collected from a human donor with classical Hodgkin lymphoma.

V is TRBV7-6 and J is TRBJ1-3; 7 bases map to TRBD1. CDR1 is SGHVS and CDR2 is FNYEAQ in the germline V gene. This CDR3 is 16 amino acids long. The J segment lost 0 bases and the V segment lost 3 bases, leaving 5 bases of the junction unmatched. The CDR3 loop is CASSLVGTASGNTIYF. In DNA, the CDR3 is TGTGCCAGCAGCTTGGTAGGGACAGCCTCTGGAAACACCATATATTTT.

This rearrangement joins TRBV30 to TRBJ2-5; D is unclear. This CDR3 region has 10 residues. Trimming removed 5 bases from V and 4 bases from J, with 5 bases in between. Germline lookup yields CDR1 GTSNPN and CDR2 SVGIG (reference sequence). CDR3: CAWGRETQYF. Here the CDR3 DNA reads TGTGCCTGGGGAAGAGAGACCCAGTACTTC.

V is TRBV30 and J is TRBJ1-1, with TRBD1 as a possible D gene (5 bases). The germline gives CDR1 GTSNPN, CDR2 SVGIG (reference sequence). The CDR3 has 18 amino acids. Between the trimmed V and J ends, which lost 5 bases and 3 bases, there was a span of 28 bases. The CDR3 spells CAWSISLLRGGFDTEAFF. The CDR3 nucleotides read TGTGCCTGGTCAATTAGCCTGCTTCGGGGGGGGTTTGACACTGAAGCTTTCTTT.

The chain employs TRBV30 and TRBJ2-3; perhaps TRBD2 as D (6 bases). Germline lookup yields CDR1 GTSNPN and CDR2 SVGIG (reference sequence). V dropped 5 bases and J dropped 1 base, with 22 bases sitting between them. The CDR3 runs to 17 residues. The CDR3 nucleotides read TGTGCCTGGGGGTCTCTGCGCGGAGGGCGGGGCACAGATACGCAGTATTTT. Residues: CAWGSLRGGRGTDTQYF.

This clone was observed a few times. The chain has TRBV14 and TRBJ1-1; D gene ambiguous. The V end was cut by 0 bases, the J end by 8 bases, with 10 bases between. Per the germline V gene, CDR1 is SGHDN and CDR2 is FVKESK. CDR3 length equals 13 residues. Here the CDR3 DNA reads TGTGCCAGCAGCCAAGACGGACCGAGAGAAGCTTTCTTT. It specifies CASSQDGPREAFF. Full variable domain (outside the CDR3, taken from reference TRBV14 and TRBJ1-1): EAGVTQFPSHSVIEKGQTVTLRCDPISGHDNLYWYRRVMGKEIKFLLHFVKESKQDESGMPNNRFLAERTGGTYSTLKVQPAELEDSGVYFCASSQDGPREAFFGQGTRLTVV.

This CDR3 is CAWSGRRGYNEQFF. DNA for the CDR3: TGTGCCTGGAGTGGAAGGAGGGGATACAATGAGCAGTTCTTC. The chain combines TRBV30 with TRBJ2-1; possible D gene TRBD2, 6 bases. This CDR3 is 14 amino acids long. Germline CDR1 GTSNPN, CDR2 SVGIG (reference sequence). V was trimmed by 1 base and J by 4 bases, leaving 11 bases between them.

The genes are TRBV6-1 and TRBJ2-1; D remains ambiguous. Between the trimmed V and J ends, which lost 1 base and 10 bases, there was a span of 17 bases. The length of the CDR3 is 15 residues. Germline CDR1 MNHNS, CDR2 SASEGT. DNA of the CDR3: TGTGCCAGCAGTGAAGGATTAGCCCGCAGATCCGAGCAGTTCTTC. Its translation: CASSEGLARRSEQFF.

This clone is a singleton in its sample. This chain joins TRBV7-9 and TRBJ1-2; D is perhaps TRBD1 (6 bases). Trimming took off 5 bases at V and 2 bases at J, with 12 bases between the two ends. This CDR3 spans 14 amino acids. In germline, CDR1 is SEHNR, CDR2 FQNEAQ (reference sequence). CDR3: CASSVTGRNYGYTF. Here the CDR3 DNA reads TGTGCCAGCAGCGTCACAGGGAGGAACTATGGCTACACCTTC.

A single count supports this clone. V is TRBV2 and J is TRBJ2-3; D may be TRBD1 (6 bases). V lost 3 bases to trimming and J lost 9 bases, with 13 bases between them. This CDR3 has 13 amino acids. CDR1 and CDR2 from the germline V gene are SNHLY and FYNNEI. The CDR3 DNA sequence: TGTGCCAGCAGTGATAAGGAAGGACAGACGCAGTATTTT. This gives the protein CASSDKEGQTQYF.

This rearrangement joins TRBV5-1 to TRBJ2-7; D is undetermined. Trimming pared 3 bases from V and 6 bases from J, leaving 16 bases between. Per germline, CDR1 SGHRS and CDR2 YFSETQ. The CDR3 runs to 14 residues. DNA of the CDR3: TGCGCCAGCAGCTCCGGCCTATCCCCCTCCGAGCAGTACTTC. Translating gives CASSSGLSPSEQYF.